The present TCR beta chain was sequenced within a study of blood T cell repertoires in COVID-19. Study in general: Some COVID-19 samples were acute and others convalescent; all came from the United States, Italy and Spain.

Germline CDR1 reads SGHTA; CDR2 reads FQGNSA. This CDR3 region has 14 residues. Trimming stripped 3 bases from V and 3 bases from J, with 12 bases between. The study assigned cohorts using participant-reported clinical history. In the original workflow: Reference gene primer amplification gave estimated nucleated cell counts. Repertoires were generated with immunoSEQ multiplex PCR, while TCRdb's copy carries only in-frame clones and drops some. The V and J calls and clone size were taken over from that table, and D and trimming were inferred from the DNA. The data show roughly 200,000 clones, around 82% seen once.

The chain carries TRBV7-2 and TRBJ2-7; no firm D call. This sequence originates from a middle-aged man who had recovered from COVID-19. Material: PBMCs or T cells enriched from blood (not recorded which). The CDR3 region is CASSFDFLLYEQYF. The CDR3 coding sequence is TGTGCCAGCAGCTTTGACTTTCTTCTCTACGAGCAGTACTTC.